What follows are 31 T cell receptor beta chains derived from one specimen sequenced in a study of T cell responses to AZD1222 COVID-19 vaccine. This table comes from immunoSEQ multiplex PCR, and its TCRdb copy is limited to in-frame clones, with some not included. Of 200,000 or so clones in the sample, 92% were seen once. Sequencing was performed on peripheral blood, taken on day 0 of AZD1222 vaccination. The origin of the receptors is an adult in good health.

The CDR3 loop is CASSLLGRPSSGNTIYF. In DNA form, the CDR3 reads TGTGCCAGCAGCTTGCTGGGACGGCCGAGCTCTGGAAACACCATATATTTT. V and J are TRBV5-6 and TRBJ1-3; tentatively, D is TRBD1 (5 bases). The CDR3 covers 17 residues. The V gene's germline CDR1 is SGHDT and CDR2 YYEEEE. V gave up 1 base and J gave up 0 bases, with 14 bases separating them.

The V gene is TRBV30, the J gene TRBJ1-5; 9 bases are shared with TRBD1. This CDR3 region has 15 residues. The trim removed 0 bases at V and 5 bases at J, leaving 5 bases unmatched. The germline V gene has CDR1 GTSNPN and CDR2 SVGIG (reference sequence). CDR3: CAWSVEGQGHQPQHF. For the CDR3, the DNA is TGTGCCTGGAGTGTGGAGGGACAGGGACATCAGCCCCAGCATTTT.

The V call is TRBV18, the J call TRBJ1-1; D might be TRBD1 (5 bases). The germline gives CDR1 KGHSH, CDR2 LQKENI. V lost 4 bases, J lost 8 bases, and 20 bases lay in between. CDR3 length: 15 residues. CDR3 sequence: CASSLLGGREAEAFF. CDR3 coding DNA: TGTGCCAGCTCACTGCTTGGAGGCAGGGAGGCAGAAGCTTTCTTT.

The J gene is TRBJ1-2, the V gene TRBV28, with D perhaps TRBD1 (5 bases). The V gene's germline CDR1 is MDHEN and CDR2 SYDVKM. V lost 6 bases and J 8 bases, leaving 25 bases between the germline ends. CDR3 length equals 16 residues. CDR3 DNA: TGTGCCAGCAGCCCCGGGACCTCCCTTCTACTGAGGGGCTACACCTTC. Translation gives CASSPGTSLLLRGYTF.

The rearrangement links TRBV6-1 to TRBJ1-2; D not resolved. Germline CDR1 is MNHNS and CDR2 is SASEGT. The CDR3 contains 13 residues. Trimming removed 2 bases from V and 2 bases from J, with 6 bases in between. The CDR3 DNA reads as TGTGCCAGCAGTGAACTCCCCAACTATGGCTACACCTTC. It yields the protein CASSELPNYGYTF.

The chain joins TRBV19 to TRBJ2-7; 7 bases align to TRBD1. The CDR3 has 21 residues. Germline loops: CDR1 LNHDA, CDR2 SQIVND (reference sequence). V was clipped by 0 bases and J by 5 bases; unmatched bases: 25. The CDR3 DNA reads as TGTGCCAGTAGTATAGATCAGCGAGACAGGGTAAATTTAGGCTTGATCGACGAGCAGTACGTC. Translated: CASSIDQRDRVNLGLIDEQYV.

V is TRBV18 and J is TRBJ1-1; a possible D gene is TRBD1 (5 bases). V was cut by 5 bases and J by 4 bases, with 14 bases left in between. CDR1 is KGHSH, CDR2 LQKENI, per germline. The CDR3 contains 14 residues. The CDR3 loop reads CASSTQGYRTEAFF. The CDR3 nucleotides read TGTGCCAGCTCAACTCAGGGTTATCGCACTGAAGCTTTCTTT.

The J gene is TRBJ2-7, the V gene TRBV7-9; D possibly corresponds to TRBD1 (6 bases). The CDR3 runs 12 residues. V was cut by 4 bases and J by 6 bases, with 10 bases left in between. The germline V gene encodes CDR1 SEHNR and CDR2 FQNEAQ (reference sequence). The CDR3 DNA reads TGTGCCAGCAGCTCTCAGGGGCTCGAGCAGTACGTC. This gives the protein CASSSQGLEQYV.

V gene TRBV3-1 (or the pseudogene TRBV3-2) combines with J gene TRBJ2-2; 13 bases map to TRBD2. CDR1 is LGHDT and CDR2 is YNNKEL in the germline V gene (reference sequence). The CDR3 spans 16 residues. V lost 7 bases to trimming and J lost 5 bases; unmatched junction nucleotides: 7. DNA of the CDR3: TGTGCCAGCACCTCCAGACTAGCGGGAGGAACCGGGGAGCTGTTTTTT. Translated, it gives CASTSRLAGGTGELFF.

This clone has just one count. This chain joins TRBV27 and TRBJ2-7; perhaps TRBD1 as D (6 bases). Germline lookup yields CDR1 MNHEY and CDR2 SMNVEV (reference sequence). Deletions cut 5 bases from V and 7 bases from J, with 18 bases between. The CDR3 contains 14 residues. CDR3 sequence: CASSPLDRPWEQYF. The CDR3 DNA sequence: TGTGCCAGCAGTCCGCTTGACAGGCCTTGGGAGCAGTACTTC.

The CDR3 nucleotides are TGTGCCAGCAGCGTAGACAGGGGGAATTCACCCCTCCACTTT. Translation gives CASSVDRGNSPLHF. The V gene is TRBV7-9, the J gene TRBJ1-6, with 9 bases matching TRBD1. The CDR3 has 14 amino acids. Looked up from germline, CDR1 is SEHNR and CDR2 is FQNEAQ (reference sequence). J lost 7 bases, V lost 5 bases, and 3 bases had no gene match.

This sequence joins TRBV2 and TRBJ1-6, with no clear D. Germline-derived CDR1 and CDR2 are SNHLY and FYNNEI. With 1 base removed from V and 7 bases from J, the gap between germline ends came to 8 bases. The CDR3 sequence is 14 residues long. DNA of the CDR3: TGTGCCAGCAGTGAAGTGTGGAAAAATTCACCCCTCCACTTT. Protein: CASSEVWKNSPLHF.

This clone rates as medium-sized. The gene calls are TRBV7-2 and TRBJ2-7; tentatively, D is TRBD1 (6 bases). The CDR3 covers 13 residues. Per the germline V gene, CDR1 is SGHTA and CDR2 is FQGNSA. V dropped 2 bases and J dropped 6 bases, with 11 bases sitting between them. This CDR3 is CASSLFQGSEQYV. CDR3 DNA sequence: TGTGCCAGCAGCTTATTCCAGGGGAGCGAGCAGTACGTC.

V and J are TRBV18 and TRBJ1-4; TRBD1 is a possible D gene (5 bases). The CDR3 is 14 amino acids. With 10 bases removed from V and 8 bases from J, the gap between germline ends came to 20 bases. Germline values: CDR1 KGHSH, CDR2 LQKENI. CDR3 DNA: TGTGCCACCTTCCAAACAGGTTGGGGCGAAAAACTGTTTTTT. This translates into CATFQTGWGEKLFF.

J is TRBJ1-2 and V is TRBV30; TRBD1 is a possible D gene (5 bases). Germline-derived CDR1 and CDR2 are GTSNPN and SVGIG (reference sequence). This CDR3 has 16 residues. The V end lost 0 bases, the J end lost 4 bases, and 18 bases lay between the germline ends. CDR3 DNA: TGTGCCTGGAGTGTTGCCGGGGCGCATTTGGGCTATGGCTACACCTTC. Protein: CAWSVAGAHLGYGYTF.

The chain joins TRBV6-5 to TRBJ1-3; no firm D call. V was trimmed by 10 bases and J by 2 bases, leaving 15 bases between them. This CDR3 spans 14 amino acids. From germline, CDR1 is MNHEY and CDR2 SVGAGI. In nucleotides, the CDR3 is TGTGCCACCACCGACCACGGTGCTGGAAACACCATATATTTT. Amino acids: CATTDHGAGNTIYF.

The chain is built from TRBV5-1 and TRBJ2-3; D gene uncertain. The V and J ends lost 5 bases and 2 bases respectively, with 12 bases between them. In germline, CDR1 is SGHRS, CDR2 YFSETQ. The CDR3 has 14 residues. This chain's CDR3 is CASSSDTYTDTQYF. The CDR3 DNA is TGCGCCAGCAGTTCTGACACTTACACAGATACGCAGTATTTT.

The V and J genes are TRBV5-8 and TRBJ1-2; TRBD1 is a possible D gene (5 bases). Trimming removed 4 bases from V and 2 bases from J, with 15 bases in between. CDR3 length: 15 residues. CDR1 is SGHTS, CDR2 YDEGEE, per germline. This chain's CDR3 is CASSGETVNNYGYTF. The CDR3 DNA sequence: TGTGCCAGCAGCGGGGAGACAGTGAACAACTATGGCTACACCTTC. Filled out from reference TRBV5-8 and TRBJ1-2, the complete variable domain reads EAGVTQSPTHLIKTRGQQATLRCSPISGHTSVYWYQQALGLGLQFLLWYDEGEERNRGNFPPRFSGRQFPNYSSELNVNALELEDSALYLCASSGETVNNYGYTFGSGTRLTVV.

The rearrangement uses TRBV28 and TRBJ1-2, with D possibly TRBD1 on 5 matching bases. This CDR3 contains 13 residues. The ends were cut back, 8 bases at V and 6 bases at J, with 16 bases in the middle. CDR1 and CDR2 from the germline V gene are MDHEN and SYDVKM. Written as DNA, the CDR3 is TGTGCCAGCGGGGGGGGAGGACTTCATGGCTACACCTTC. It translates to CASGGGGLHGYTF.

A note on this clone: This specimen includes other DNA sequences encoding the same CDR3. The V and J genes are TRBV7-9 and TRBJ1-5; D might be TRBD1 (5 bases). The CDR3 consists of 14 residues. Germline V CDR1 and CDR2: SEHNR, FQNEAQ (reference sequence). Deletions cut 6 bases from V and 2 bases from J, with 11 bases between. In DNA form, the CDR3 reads TGTGCCAGCAGTTCCCAGGGTGGCAATCAGCCCCAGCATTTT. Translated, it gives CASSSQGGNQPQHF. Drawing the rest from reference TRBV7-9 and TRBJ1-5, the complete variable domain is DTGVSQNPRHKITKRGQNVTFRCDPISEHNRLYWYRQTLGQGPEFLTYFQNEAQLEKSRLLSDRFSAERPKGSFSTLEIQRTEQGDSAMYLCASSSQGGNQPQHFGDGTRLSIL.

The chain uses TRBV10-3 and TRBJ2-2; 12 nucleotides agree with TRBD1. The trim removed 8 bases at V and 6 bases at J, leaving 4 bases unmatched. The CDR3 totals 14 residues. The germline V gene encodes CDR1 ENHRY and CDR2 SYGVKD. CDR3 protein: CAIRDRGLAGELFF. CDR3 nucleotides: TGTGCCATCCGGGACAGGGGGCTCGCCGGGGAGCTGTTTTTT.

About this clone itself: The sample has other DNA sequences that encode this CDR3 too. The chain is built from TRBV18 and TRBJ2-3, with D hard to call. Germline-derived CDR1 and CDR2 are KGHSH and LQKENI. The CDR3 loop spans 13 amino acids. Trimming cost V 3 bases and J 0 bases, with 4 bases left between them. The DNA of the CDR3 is TGTGCCAGCTCACCCCCTAGCACAGATACGCAGTATTTT. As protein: CASSPPSTDTQYF.

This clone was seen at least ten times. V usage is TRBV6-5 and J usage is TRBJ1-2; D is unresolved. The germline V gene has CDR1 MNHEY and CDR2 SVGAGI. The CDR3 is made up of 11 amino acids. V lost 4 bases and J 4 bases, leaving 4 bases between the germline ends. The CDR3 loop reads CASSSFYGYTF. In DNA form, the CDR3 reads TGTGCCAGCAGTTCCTTCTATGGCTACACCTTC.

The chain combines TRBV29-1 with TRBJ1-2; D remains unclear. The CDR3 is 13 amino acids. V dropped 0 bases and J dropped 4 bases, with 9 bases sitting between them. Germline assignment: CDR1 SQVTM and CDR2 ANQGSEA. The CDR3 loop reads CSVEDGQAYGYTF. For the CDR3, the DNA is TGCAGCGTTGAAGATGGGCAGGCCTATGGCTACACCTTC.

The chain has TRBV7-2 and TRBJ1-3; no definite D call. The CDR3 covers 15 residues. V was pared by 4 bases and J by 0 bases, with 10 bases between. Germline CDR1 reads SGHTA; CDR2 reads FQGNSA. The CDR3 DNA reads TGTGCCAGCAGCTCATGGGCAGCCTCTGGAAACACCATATATTTT. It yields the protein CASSSWAASGNTIYF.

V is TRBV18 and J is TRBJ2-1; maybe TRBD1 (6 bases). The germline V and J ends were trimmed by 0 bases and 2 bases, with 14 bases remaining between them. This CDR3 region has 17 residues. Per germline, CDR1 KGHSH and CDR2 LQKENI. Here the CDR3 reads CASSPPAGDPTYNEQFF. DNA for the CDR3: TGTGCCAGCTCACCACCGGCAGGGGACCCTACCTACAATGAGCAGTTCTTC.

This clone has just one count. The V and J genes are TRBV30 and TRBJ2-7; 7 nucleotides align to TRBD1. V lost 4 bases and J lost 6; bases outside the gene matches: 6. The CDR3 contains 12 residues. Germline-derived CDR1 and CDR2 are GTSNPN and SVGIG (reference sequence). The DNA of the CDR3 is TGTGCCTGGACCTCACAGGGGTTCGAGCAGTACTTC. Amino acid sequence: CAWTSQGFEQYF.

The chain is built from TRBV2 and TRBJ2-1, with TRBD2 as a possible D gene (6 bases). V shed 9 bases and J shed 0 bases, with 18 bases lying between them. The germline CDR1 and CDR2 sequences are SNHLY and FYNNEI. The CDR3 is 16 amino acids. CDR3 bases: TGTGCCAGTGGGGGGAGCGGCCCGAGCTCCTACAATGAGCAGTTCTTC. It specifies CASGGSGPSSYNEQFF.

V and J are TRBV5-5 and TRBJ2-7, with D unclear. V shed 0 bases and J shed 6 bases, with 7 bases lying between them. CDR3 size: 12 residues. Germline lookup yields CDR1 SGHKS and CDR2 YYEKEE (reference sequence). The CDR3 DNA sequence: TGTGCCAGCAGCTTGGACAGCCCCGAGCAGTACTTC. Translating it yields CASSLDSPEQYF.

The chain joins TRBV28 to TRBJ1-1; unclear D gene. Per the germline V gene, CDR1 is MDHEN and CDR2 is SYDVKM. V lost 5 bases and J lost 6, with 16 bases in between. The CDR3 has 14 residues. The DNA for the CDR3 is TGTGCCAGCAGTCCCGTCAGGACGGAATCTGAAGCTTTCTTT. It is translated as CASSPVRTESEAFF.

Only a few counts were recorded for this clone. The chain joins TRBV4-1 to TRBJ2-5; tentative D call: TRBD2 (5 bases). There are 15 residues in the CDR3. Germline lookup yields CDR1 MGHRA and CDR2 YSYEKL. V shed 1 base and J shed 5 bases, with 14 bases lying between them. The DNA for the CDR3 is TGCGCCAGCAGCCAAGTTCTAGGACTGTCGGAGACCCAGTACTTC. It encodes CASSQVLGLSETQYF.